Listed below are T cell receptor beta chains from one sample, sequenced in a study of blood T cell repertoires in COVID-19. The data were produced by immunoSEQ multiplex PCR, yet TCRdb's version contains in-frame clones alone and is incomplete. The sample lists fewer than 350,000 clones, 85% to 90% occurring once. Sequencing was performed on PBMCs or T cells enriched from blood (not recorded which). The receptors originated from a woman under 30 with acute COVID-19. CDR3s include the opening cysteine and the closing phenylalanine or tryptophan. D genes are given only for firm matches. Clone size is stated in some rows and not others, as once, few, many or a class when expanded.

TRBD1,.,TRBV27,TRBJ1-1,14,TGTGCCAGCAGTCCCGGGACAGGGGGGCTTGAAGCTTTCTTT,CASSPGTGGLEAFF
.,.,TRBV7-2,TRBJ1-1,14,TGTGCCAGCAGCCCCGCCGGGGGGTCCACTGAAGCTTTCTTT,CASSPAGGSTEAFF
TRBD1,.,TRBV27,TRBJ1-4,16,TGTGCCAGCAGTTCACCCCGGACAGGAAGTAATGAAAAACTGTTTTTT,CASSSPRTGSNEKLFF
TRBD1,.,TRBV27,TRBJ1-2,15,TGTGCCAGCAGTGCCCACAGGGGAGGTAACTATGGCTACACCTTC,CASSAHRGGNYGYTF
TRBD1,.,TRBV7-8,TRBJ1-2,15,TGTGCCAGCAGCACCCGGGACAGTTTGAACTATGGCTACACCTTC,CASSTRDSLNYGYTF
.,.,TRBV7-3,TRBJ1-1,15,TGTGCCAGCAGCTTAAGGGTTGAGGGGAACACTGAAGCTTTCTTT,CASSLRVEGNTEAFF
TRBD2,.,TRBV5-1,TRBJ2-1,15,TGCGCCAGCAGCTTCCCTAGCGGGAGTTACAATGAGCAGTTCTTC,CASSFPSGSYNEQFF
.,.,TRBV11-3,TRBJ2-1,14,TGTGCCAGCAGCTTATCACAGGGTTACAATGAGCAGTTCTTC,CASSLSQGYNEQFF
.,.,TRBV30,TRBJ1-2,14,TGTGCCTGGAGTGTACAAGGGGCCAACTATGGCTACACCTTC,CAWSVQGANYGYTF
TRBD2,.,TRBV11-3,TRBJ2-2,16,TGTGCCAGCAGCCTAGGACTAGCCCGGAAAGACGGGGAGCTGTTTTTT,CASSLGLARKDGELFF
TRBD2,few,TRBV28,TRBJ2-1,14,TGTGCCAGCAGTTTGGCGGGAGGGAACAATGAGCAGTTCTTC,CASSLAGGNNEQFF
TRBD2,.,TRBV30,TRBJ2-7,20,TGTGCCTGGAGGGGGAGGGCTAGCGGGAGTACTCCCCCTCGGAGGGACGAGCAGTACTTC,CAWRGRASGSTPPRRDEQYF
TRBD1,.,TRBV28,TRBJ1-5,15,TGTGCCAGCAGCAAAACAGGGGGCAACAATCAGCCCCAGCATTTT,CASSKTGGNNQPQHF
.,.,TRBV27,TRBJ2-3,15,TGTGCCAGCAACCATGGGCGCCCCGCGCCAGATACGCAGTATTTT,CASNHGRPAPDTQYF
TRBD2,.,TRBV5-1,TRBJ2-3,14,TGCGCCAGCAGCGCGGGGGTTATCACAGATACGCAGTATTTT,CASSAGVITDTQYF
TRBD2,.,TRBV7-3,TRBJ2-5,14,TGTGCCAGCAGCCGGGGACTAGCGGGAGAGACCCAGTACTTC,CASSRGLAGETQYF
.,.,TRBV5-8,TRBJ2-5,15,TGTGCCAGCAGCTTGGTCGGGACTCCTCAAGAGACCCAGTACTTC,CASSLVGTPQETQYF